The rows below give T cell receptor beta chains drawn from one sample of a study of blood T cell repertoires in COVID-19. Generated by immunoSEQ multiplex PCR, the TCRdb table keeps only in-frame clones and is missing some. The repertoire holds about 360,000 clones, with around 90% as singletons. Sequenced material: peripheral blood. Every receptor here comes from a human donor in a cohort sampled during active COVID-19. The CDR3 runs from the conserved cysteine through the conserved F or W. The D gene is left open where the match is weak. Clone size is not always given. Where it is, it says once, few, many or a class for expanded clones.

J: TRBJ2-7; size: NA; V: TRBV19; D: TRBD2; CDR3: CASSSTGRTYEQYF; DNA: TGTGCCAGTAGTAGCACCGGGAGGACCTACGAGCAGTACTTC
J: TRBJ2-7; size: few; V: TRBV15; D: TRBD2; CDR3: CATSSGLAGGYEQYF; DNA: TGTGCCACCAGCAGCGGACTAGCGGGAGGTTACGAGCAGTACTTC
J: TRBJ2-4; size: few; V: TRBV4-1; D: NA; CDR3: CASSQAPWTTTIVAKNIQYF; DNA: TGCGCCAGCAGCCAAGCCCCCTGGACAACGACAATAGTAGCCAAAAACATTCAGTACTTC
J: TRBJ2-1; size: NA; V: TRBV27; D: TRBD1; CDR3: CASSLSRTGGNEQFF; DNA: TGTGCCAGCAGTTTATCTAGGACAGGGGGCAATGAGCAGTTCTTC
J: TRBJ2-3; size: NA; V: TRBV6-5; D: NA; CDR3: CAARQPGGTDTQYF; DNA: TGTGCCGCCAGACAGCCCGGGGGTACAGATACGCAGTATTTT
J: TRBJ2-7; size: NA; V: TRBV2; D: NA; CDR3: CASRSLAFPYEQYF; DNA: TGTGCCAGCAGATCGCTAGCGTTCCCTTACGAGCAGTACTTC
J: TRBJ2-7; size: NA; V: TRBV4-1; D: NA; CDR3: CASSPRVAYEQYF; DNA: TGCGCCAGCAGCCCTCGTGTAGCCTACGAGCAGTACTTC
J: TRBJ2-7; size: NA; V: TRBV5-4; D: NA; CDR3: CASSLGTSGGYEQYF; DNA: TGTGCCAGCAGCTTGGGTACCTCCGGGGGATACGAGCAGTACTTC
J: TRBJ2-3; size: NA; V: TRBV5-1; D: TRBD2; CDR3: CASSELASERDTQYF; DNA: TGCGCCAGCAGCGAACTAGCGTCGGAGCGGGATACGCAGTATTTT
J: TRBJ2-2; size: NA; V: TRBV9; D: NA; CDR3: CASSPRYPANTGELFF; DNA: TGTGCCAGCAGCCCCCGGTATCCCGCGAACACCGGGGAGCTGTTTTTT
J: TRBJ2-2; size: NA; V: TRBV19; D: TRBD2; CDR3: CASIPSAGRANTGELFF; DNA: TGTGCCAGTATCCCGTCAGCGGGGCGTGCGAACACCGGGGAGCTGTTTTTT
J: TRBJ2-3; size: once; V: TRBV11-2; D: TRBD2; CDR3: CASSLDRGRGITDTQYF; DNA: TGTGCCAGCAGCTTAGATCGCGGGCGGGGGATCACAGATACGCAGTATTTT
J: TRBJ2-1; size: NA; V: TRBV4-2; D: NA; CDR3: CASSQDVLVNEQFF; DNA: TGTGCCAGCAGCCAAGATGTTCTAGTCAATGAGCAGTTCTTC
J: TRBJ1-1; size: NA; V: TRBV14; D: TRBD1; CDR3: CASSQDPSGRDRESMNTEAFF; DNA: TGTGCCAGCAGCCAAGATCCCTCTGGCCGGGACAGGGAGTCCATGAACACTGAAGCTTTCTTT
J: TRBJ2-5; size: few; V: TRBV7-9; D: NA; CDR3: CASSLPIGTQYF; DNA: TGTGCCAGCAGCTTACCGATCGGGACCCAGTACTTC
J: TRBJ2-5; size: NA; V: TRBV15; D: TRBD1; CDR3: CATSRQGQNQETQYF; DNA: TGTGCCACCAGCAGACAGGGACAGAACCAAGAGACCCAGTACTTC
J: TRBJ1-1; size: NA; V: TRBV23-1; D: NA; CDR3: CASSQSNSREGVSEAFF; DNA: TGCGCCAGCAGTCAATCCAATTCGCGGGAAGGGGTATCTGAAGCTTTCTTT
J: TRBJ1-1; size: few; V: TRBV30; D: TRBD1; CDR3: CAWGQGAGAFF; DNA: TGTGCCTGGGGACAGGGGGCTGGGGCTTTCTTT
J: TRBJ2-2; size: NA; V: TRBV19; D: TRBD2; CDR3: CASSINSGGAGELFF; DNA: TGTGCCAGTAGTATTAATAGCGGGGGGGCCGGGGAGCTGTTTTTT
J: TRBJ2-5; size: NA; V: TRBV19; D: NA; CDR3: CASSQQVQETQYF; DNA: TGTGCCAGTTCCCAACAGGTCCAAGAGACCCAGTACTTC
J: TRBJ2-3; size: NA; V: TRBV27; D: NA; CDR3: CASSFTGAGGTQYF; DNA: TGTGCCAGCAGTTTCACGGGAGCCGGAGGAACGCAGTATTTT
J: TRBJ2-7; size: NA; V: TRBV9; D: TRBD2; CDR3: CASSLGTSERAYEQYF; DNA: TGTGCCAGCAGTCTTGGGACTAGCGAGAGGGCCTACGAGCAGTACTTC
J: TRBJ1-4; size: NA; V: TRBV4-1; D: NA; CDR3: CASSQGGGQAQLFF; DNA: TGCGCCAGCAGCCAAGGGGGGGGGCAGGCCCAGCTGTTTTTT
J: TRBJ2-2; size: NA; V: TRBV28; D: TRBD2; CDR3: CASSSPRMSGRTGELFF; DNA: TGTGCCAGCAGTTCCCCCCGGATGAGCGGGAGAACCGGGGAGCTGTTTTTT
J: TRBJ1-6; size: NA; V: TRBV30; D: NA; CDR3: CAWSAGTTDSPLHF; DNA: TGTGCCTGGAGCGCCGGGACTACAGATTCACCCCTCCACTTT
J: TRBJ1-1; size: NA; V: TRBV19; D: NA; CDR3: CASSTSTGGGTEAFF; DNA: TGTGCCAGTAGTACCTCCACGGGCGGGGGCACTGAAGCTTTCTTT
J: TRBJ1-2; size: NA; V: TRBV30; D: TRBD1; CDR3: CAWQGGANYGYTF; DNA: TGTGCCTGGCAGGGGGGTGCGAACTATGGCTACACCTTC
J: TRBJ2-1; size: NA; V: TRBV9; D: NA; CDR3: CASSAGPSSYNEQFF; DNA: TGTGCCAGCAGCGCGGGTCCCTCCTCCTACAATGAGCAGTTCTTC
J: TRBJ2-1; size: NA; V: TRBV6-5; D: TRBD2; CDR3: CASSLAGGVNEQFF; DNA: TGTGCCAGCAGTTTAGCGGGGGGGGTCAATGAGCAGTTCTTC
J: TRBJ2-3; size: NA; V: TRBV9; D: NA; CDR3: CASSPHATGTPGVPDTQYF; DNA: TGTGCCAGCAGCCCACACGCGACCGGGACCCCGGGGGTCCCAGATACGCAGTATTTT
J: TRBJ1-5; size: NA; V: TRBV19; D: TRBD1; CDR3: CASRKGDRPVLGNQPQHF; DNA: TGTGCCAGTAGGAAGGGGGACAGACCCGTTCTCGGCAATCAGCCCCAGCATTTT
J: TRBJ1-2; size: once; V: TRBV7-9; D: TRBD1; CDR3: CASSDRVLRGYTF; DNA: TGTGCCAGCAGCGACAGGGTATTAAGGGGCTACACCTTC
J: TRBJ2-2; size: NA; V: TRBV11-2; D: TRBD1; CDR3: CASSAIQGPGELFF; DNA: TGTGCCAGCAGCGCCATACAGGGGCCCGGGGAGCTGTTTTTT
J: TRBJ1-2; size: NA; V: TRBV28; D: NA; CDR3: CASSLGGQSYGYTF; DNA: TGTGCCAGCAGTTTGGGCGGGCAGTCCTATGGCTACACCTTC
J: TRBJ2-1; size: NA; V: TRBV2; D: TRBD1; CDR3: CASSTTLKTYEGQGRTPRNEQFF; DNA: TGTGCCAGCAGTACAACACTGAAGACCTATGAAGGACAGGGGAGGACCCCTCGCAATGAGCAGTTCTTC
J: TRBJ1-1; size: NA; V: TRBV3-1/TRBV3-2; D: TRBD1; CDR3: CASSLRGGQGNTEAFF; DNA: TGTGCCAGCAGCCTCAGAGGGGGACAGGGAAACACTGAAGCTTTCTTT
J: TRBJ2-3; size: NA; V: TRBV4-1; D: NA; CDR3: CASSQETSGSLVLYSTDTQYF; DNA: TGCGCCAGCAGCCAAGAGACGTCAGGGTCATTAGTGCTTTATAGCACAGATACGCAGTATTTT
J: TRBJ2-1; size: NA; V: TRBV18; D: TRBD2; CDR3: CASSTSGGLNEQFF; DNA: TGTGCCAGCTCGACTAGCGGGGGGTTAAATGAGCAGTTCTTC
J: TRBJ2-7; size: NA; V: TRBV4-1; D: NA; CDR3: CASSETVYLYEQYF; DNA: TGCGCCAGCAGCGAAACAGTGTACCTTTACGAGCAGTACTTC
J: TRBJ2-1; size: NA; V: TRBV3-1/TRBV3-2; D: TRBD1; CDR3: CASSDRGVSSYNEQFF; DNA: TGTGCCAGCAGCGACAGGGGGGTTAGCTCCTACAATGAGCAGTTCTTC
J: TRBJ2-7; size: NA; V: TRBV3-1/TRBV3-2; D: NA; CDR3: CASSQDSRVYEQYF; DNA: TGTGCCAGCAGCCAAGATTCTAGAGTCTACGAGCAGTACTTC
J: TRBJ1-2; size: once; V: TRBV5-6; D: NA; CDR3: CASSLRESGYGYTF; DNA: TGTGCCAGCAGCCTGAGGGAGAGTGGCTATGGCTACACCTTC
J: TRBJ2-1; size: NA; V: TRBV30; D: NA; CDR3: CAWMTDYNEQFF; DNA: TGTGCCTGGATGACAGATTACAATGAGCAGTTCTTC
J: TRBJ2-7; size: NA; V: TRBV3-1/TRBV3-2; D: TRBD2; CDR3: CASSRGLAGQSYEQYF; DNA: TGTGCCAGCAGCCGCGGACTAGCGGGCCAGTCCTACGAGCAGTACTTC
J: TRBJ2-2; size: NA; V: TRBV3-1/TRBV3-2; D: NA; CDR3: CASSQAGNTGELFF; DNA: TGTGCCAGCAGCCAAGCAGGTAACACCGGGGAGCTGTTTTTT
J: TRBJ1-4; size: NA; V: TRBV7-9; D: TRBD1; CDR3: CASSLIRTGLNEKLFF; DNA: TGTGCCAGCAGCCTGATTAGGACAGGGTTGAATGAAAAACTGTTTTTT
J: TRBJ2-1; size: NA; V: TRBV30; D: NA; CDR3: CAWNPISYNEQFF; DNA: TGTGCCTGGAATCCCATCTCCTACAATGAGCAGTTCTTC
J: TRBJ2-3; size: NA; V: TRBV28; D: NA; CDR3: CASSFEVSGLLPDTQYF; DNA: TGTGCCAGCAGTTTCGAGGTGTCGGGACTCCTTCCAGATACGCAGTATTTT
J: TRBJ1-5; size: NA; V: TRBV19; D: TRBD1; CDR3: CASSLGQDNNQPQHF; DNA: TGTGCCAGTAGTCTGGGACAGGACAACAATCAGCCCCAGCATTTT
J: TRBJ2-1; size: NA; V: TRBV5-6; D: NA; CDR3: CASSLRRFRSPYNEQFF; DNA: TGTGCCAGCAGCTTGAGGAGGTTCCGGAGTCCCTACAATGAGCAGTTCTTC
J: TRBJ1-5; size: NA; V: TRBV19; D: NA; CDR3: CASSMVRNQPQHF; DNA: TGTGCCAGTAGTATGGTCAGGAATCAGCCCCAGCATTTT
J: TRBJ1-2; size: NA; V: TRBV14; D: NA; CDR3: CASSQDSWGLGYTF; DNA: TGTGCCAGCAGCCAAGATTCCTGGGGGCTCGGCTACACCTTC
J: TRBJ2-3; size: NA; V: TRBV7-2; D: NA; CDR3: CASSSMVSRKVTDTQYF; DNA: TGTGCCAGCAGCTCGATGGTGTCTAGGAAGGTCACAGATACGCAGTATTTT